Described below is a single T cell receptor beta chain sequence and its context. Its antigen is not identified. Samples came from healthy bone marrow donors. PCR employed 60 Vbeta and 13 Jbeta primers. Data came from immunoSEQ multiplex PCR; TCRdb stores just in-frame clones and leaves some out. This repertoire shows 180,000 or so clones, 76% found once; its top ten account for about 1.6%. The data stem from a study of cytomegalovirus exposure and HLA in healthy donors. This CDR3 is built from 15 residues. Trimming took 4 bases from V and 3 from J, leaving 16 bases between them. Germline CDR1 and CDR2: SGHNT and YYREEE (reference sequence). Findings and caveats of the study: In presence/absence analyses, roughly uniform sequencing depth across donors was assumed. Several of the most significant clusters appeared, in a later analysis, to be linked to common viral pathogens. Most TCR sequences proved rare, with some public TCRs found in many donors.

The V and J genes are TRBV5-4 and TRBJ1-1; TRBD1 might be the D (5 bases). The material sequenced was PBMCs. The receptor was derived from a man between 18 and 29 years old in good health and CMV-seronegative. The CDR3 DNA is TGTGCCAGCAGCACCTGGGGAGGGGTGGACACTGAAGCTTTCTTT. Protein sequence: CASSTWGGVDTEAFF.